This TCR beta chain was documented in a study of CD8 T cells in Susac syndrome (dated by TCRdb to between 2018 and 2021). Looking at the study overall: Repertoire sequencing was used to test whether CD8+ T cell activation and differentiation in Susac syndrome was antigen driven. The study compared CD8+ T cell repertoire clonality among 11 to 12 healthy donors, about 14 Susac syndrome patients and about 16 multiple sclerosis patients. General findings and caveats noted by the study authors: The number of individuals in the TCR sequencing and HLA analysis was recognized as being relatively small.

High-throughput TCR beta sequencing profiled peripheral blood CD8+ and CD4+ T cells from healthy donors, Susac syndrome patients and multiple sclerosis patients. Healthy donors were age- and sex-matched controls. Bulk CD8+ and CD4+ T cells were purified by magnetic negative isolation, while CD8+ TEMRA cells were enriched using FACS. Blood was drawn into EDTA tubes, processed within 24 hours, and PBMCs were isolated by density gradient centrifugation. PBMCs destined for TCR sequencing were cryopreserved in liquid nitrogen and later thawed in a 37 °C water bath. A purity of at least 90% was achieved for sorted or isolated CD4+, CD8+ and CD8+ TEMRA cells. Worth noting for this clonotype: The antigen it recognizes is unknown. No qualities accompany the bases; no much larger clone lies one base away.

Trimming costs V 6 bases and J 8 bases, and their ends lie 11 bases apart. CDR1 and CDR2 are read off the germline V gene as SQVTM and ANQGSEA. From the cysteine up to the phenylalanine, the CDR3 has a length of 11 residues. The only DNA kept is the CDR3, 33 bases in frame from the first base. RNA was extracted using the RNeasy kit, and about 0.5 to 1 ug of the RNA was reverse transcribed with random hexamers. TCR beta CDR3 regions were amplified with the immunoSEQ multiplex PCR assay covering 54 Vbeta and 13 Jbeta segments. PCR amplification bias was corrected by using a synthetic template baseline for primer optimization and computational correction. Regarding the original processing steps: Reads were annotated to V, D and J genes according to IMGT and were analyzed with immunoSEQ Analyzer, with only productive sequences retained. To calculate clonality, Shannon entropy was normalized by log2 of the number of productive unique sequences and then subtracted from one. Public and private clones were assessed among the 100 most prevalent clones of each patient and control. A clone was defined as Susac-specific if it was absent from the healthy and MS cohorts, from 950 to 1,300 published viral clones and from other ImmuneACCESS disease sequences. Clones were called with MiXCR by TCRdb after fastp trimmed the public reads at Q25, and only in-frame beta chains were retained. Records with the same CDR3 protein are collapsed into one entry carrying the most frequent genes and DNA. The V and J calls were not made by the authors but by TCRdb's processing. The sample table contains about 140,000 distinct CDR3 sequences; only one count was recorded for 94% of them. Approximately 0.25% of the sample comes from the top ten.

Source material: CD8+ T cells from PBMCs. The TCR sequence derives from a human donor in good health. The sequence joins TRBV29-1 to TRBJ2-1; no confident D gene assignment can be made. The CDR3 in this case is CSVAARDEQFF. The DNA sequence follows: TGCAGCGTCGCGGCTAGAGATGAGCAGTTCTTC.